What follows are 17 T cell receptor beta chains derived from one specimen sequenced in a study of blood T cell repertoires in COVID-19. Sequencing used immunoSEQ multiplex PCR; TCRdb keeps in-frame clones, though not all of them. Of roughly 110,000 clones in the sample, 65% to 85% were seen once. The sequenced sample consisted of peripheral blood. The receptors shown here come from a woman between 65 and 79 years old with acute or convalescent COVID-19.

This chain connects TRBV11-2 to TRBJ1-1; the match to TRBD1 covers 8 bases. CDR3 size: 15 residues. From germline, CDR1 is SGHAT and CDR2 FQNNGV. Trimming removed 5 bases from V and 3 bases from J; junction bases left unmatched: 8. The CDR3 sequence: CASSIRTGRHTEAFF. CDR3 bases: TGTGCCAGCAGCATTAGGACAGGGAGGCACACTGAAGCTTTCTTT. The whole variable domain, filled in from reference TRBV11-2 and TRBJ1-1, reads EAGVAQSPRYKIIEKRQSVAFWCNPISGHATLYWYQQILGQGPKLLIQFQNNGVVDDSQLPKDRFSAERLKGVDSTLKIQPAKLEDSAVYLCASSIRTGRHTEAFFGQGTRLTVV.

A single count supports this clone. The V call is TRBV27, the J call TRBJ2-5, with 10 bases fitting TRBD2. CDR3 length: 15 amino acids. The V segment lost 6 bases and the J segment 5 bases; nucleotides outside the gene matches: 9. Germline V gives CDR1 MNHEY, CDR2 SMNVEV (reference sequence). The CDR3 nucleotides read TGTGCCAGCAGAGCCCCTAGCGGGGGAAGGGAGACCCAGTACTTC. Translated, it gives CASRAPSGGRETQYF.

This chain uses TRBV14 with TRBJ2-5, with TRBD2 matching over 12 bases. V shed 2 bases and J 0 bases; nucleotides not matched to a gene: 4. The CDR3 length is 17 residues. Germline CDR1 SGHDN, CDR2 FVKESK. The CDR3 DNA reads TGTGCCAGCAGCCAACTTACTAGCGGGGGGTACCAAGAGACCCAGTACTTC. Amino acid sequence: CASSQLTSGGYQETQYF.

This clone was found a few times. The V gene is TRBV2, the J gene TRBJ2-1, with TRBD1 identical over 8 bases. The CDR3 runs 14 residues. Germline CDR1 SNHLY, CDR2 FYNNEI. J lost 10 bases, V lost 3 bases, and 8 bases had no gene match. The CDR3 sequence: CASSESDRADEQFF. CDR3 DNA sequence: TGTGCCAGCAGTGAGTCGGACAGGGCGGACGAGCAGTTCTTC.

The chain has TRBV5-1 and TRBJ2-3; 10 nucleotides match TRBD1. The CDR3 has 14 amino acids. The V gene end was trimmed by 0 bases and the J gene end by 6 bases; junction bases not matched to a gene: 1. Germline V gene data show CDR1 as SGHRS and CDR2 as YFSETQ. CDR3: CASSLEDRGDTQYF. DNA of the CDR3: TGCGCCAGCAGCTTGGAGGACAGGGGGGATACGCAGTATTTT.

This chain links TRBV7-9 with TRBJ2-5; possible D gene TRBD1, 7 bases. The length of the CDR3 is 14 residues. Germline CDR1 reads SEHNR; CDR2 reads FQNEAQ (reference sequence). Between the trimmed V and J ends, which lost 4 bases and 5 bases, there was a span of 14 bases. Here the CDR3 reads CASSSGGPGETQYF. Written as DNA, the CDR3 is TGTGCCAGCAGCTCAGGGGGGCCGGGGGAGACCCAGTACTTC.

The chain carries TRBV28 and TRBJ2-3, with D hard to call. The germline CDR1 and CDR2 sequences are MDHEN and SYDVKM. CDR3 size: 13 residues. V was trimmed by 6 bases and J by 2 bases, leaving 9 bases between them. The CDR3, as DNA: TGTGCCAGCAGCCCCCCCGTCACAGATACGCAGTATTTT. This codes for CASSPPVTDTQYF.

Concerning this clone itself: The sample holds other DNA sequences that translate to the same CDR3. The J gene is TRBJ2-4, the V gene TRBV18; 7 nucleotides agree with TRBD1. The CDR3 is 15 residues long. Germline CDR1 is KGHSH and CDR2 is LQKENI. V shed 2 bases, J shed 0 bases, and the junction held 1 base outside the gene matches. The DNA of the CDR3 is TGTGCCAGCTCACCAGGGACAGAAGCCAAAAACATTCAGTACTTC. Translation: CASSPGTEAKNIQYF.

CDR3 residues: CAWSGGGYEQYF. The DNA for the CDR3 is TGTGCCTGGAGTGGCGGCGGCTACGAGCAGTACTTC. This chain joins TRBV30 and TRBJ2-7; D gene uncertain. Germline loops: CDR1 GTSNPN, CDR2 SVGIG (reference sequence). The length of the CDR3 is 12 residues. Trimming removed 1 base from V and 3 bases from J, with 7 bases in between.

V and J are TRBV11-3 and TRBJ2-3, with 7 bases aligning to TRBD1. The V segment lost 6 bases and the J segment 4 bases; nucleotides outside the gene matches: 4. Germline-derived CDR1 and CDR2 are SGHNT and YENEEA. The length of the CDR3 is 13 residues. CDR3 amino acids: CASRSTGSDTQYF. In nucleotides, the CDR3 is TGTGCCAGCAGATCGACAGGGTCAGATACGCAGTATTTT.

V is TRBV28 and J is TRBJ1-2; D gene unclear. The CDR3 extends over 11 amino acids. Germline CDR1 reads MDHEN; CDR2 reads SYDVKM. V was trimmed by 9 bases and J by 3 bases, leaving 8 bases between them. The CDR3 spells CASYSYYGYTF. CDR3 DNA: TGTGCCAGTTACAGTTACTATGGCTACACCTTC.

The rearrangement uses TRBV5-4 and TRBJ2-3; TRBD2 aligns across 10 bases. The CDR3 length is 15 residues. Trimming at V came to 4 bases and at J to 0 bases, leaving 2 bases not matched to a gene. Germline CDR1 SGHNT, CDR2 YYREEE (reference sequence). The CDR3 is CASSTSGASTDTQYF. The CDR3 nucleotides are TGTGCCAGCAGCACTAGCGGGGCTAGCACAGATACGCAGTATTTT.

The gene calls are TRBV6-4 and TRBJ2-3, with no clear D. The CDR3 has 15 amino acids. V was shortened by 3 bases and J by 0 bases, with 10 bases between the two germline ends. The germline V gene has CDR1 MRHNA and CDR2 SNTAGT. CDR3 in amino acids: CASSEELASTDTQYF. CDR3 coding DNA: TGTGCCAGCAGTGAAGAGTTAGCTAGCACAGATACGCAGTATTTT.

The V gene is TRBV7-9, the J gene TRBJ2-1; 12 bases map to TRBD1. V dropped 5 bases and J dropped 8; count of bases not matched to a gene: 16. Germline V gives CDR1 SEHNR, CDR2 FQNEAQ (reference sequence). The CDR3 is 18 amino acids. The CDR3 nucleotides are TGTGCCAGCAGCCTGACTGGGGGACAGGGGGCGTTTACGGATGAGCAGTTCTTC. Translation gives CASSLTGGQGAFTDEQFF.

The chain recombines TRBV7-9 with TRBJ2-7; 11 nucleotides match TRBD2. CDR3 length: 14 residues. Losses at the gene ends were 6 bases for V and 3 bases for J; bases not matched to a gene: 4. Per the germline V gene, CDR1 is SEHNR and CDR2 is FQNEAQ (reference sequence). The CDR3 nucleotides are TGTGCCAGCAGTCCAACTAGCGGGAGCTACGAGCAGTACTTC. It specifies CASSPTSGSYEQYF.

This rearrangement joins TRBV27 to TRBJ2-1; D not certain. Germline loops: CDR1 MNHEY, CDR2 SMNVEV (reference sequence). The CDR3 covers 13 residues. V lost 6 bases to trimming and J lost 4 bases, with 10 bases between them. CDR3 residues: CASREDFYNEQFF. As DNA, the CDR3 is TGTGCCAGCAGGGAAGACTTTTACAATGAGCAGTTCTTC.

The sample holds a few counts of this clone. The chain uses TRBV7-8 and TRBJ1-5; D is unclear. This CDR3 is built from 15 residues. Trimming cost V 1 base and J 6 bases, with 13 bases left between them. From germline, CDR1 is SGHVS and CDR2 FQNEAQ. The CDR3 DNA reads TGTGCCAGCAGCTTAGATGGTACTGCGGGTCAGCCCCAGCATTTT. It yields the protein CASSLDGTAGQPQHF.